The rows below give T cell receptor beta chains drawn from one sample of a study of Tregs in tolerant kidney transplant recipients. Generated by immunoSEQ multiplex PCR, the TCRdb table keeps only in-frame clones and is missing some. The table has 50,000 or so clones, about 90% seen once; the top ten hold around 0.67%. Sequencing was done on a sample of Tregs from blood. The receptor set was obtained from a human donor in good health. CDR3s include the opening cysteine and the closing phenylalanine or tryptophan. Fields, in order: J gene, D gene, clone size, V gene, CDR3 protein, CDR3 DNA. D genes are given only for firm matches. Size is omitted from some rows. Given values are once, few, many or a class for expanded clones.

J: TRBJ1-5; D: TRBD1; size: -; V: TRBV7-8; CDR3: CASSPDRVTNQPQHF; DNA: TGTGCCAGCAGCCCCGACAGGGTGACTAATCAGCCCCAGCATTTT
J: TRBJ2-5; D: TRBD1; size: -; V: TRBV7-3; CDR3: CASSLTGGELQETQYF; DNA: TGTGCCAGCAGCTTAACAGGGGGCGAACTTCAAGAGACCCAGTACTTC
J: TRBJ1-4; D: -; size: -; V: TRBV18; CDR3: CASSPPGSGEKLFF; DNA: TGTGCCAGCTCACCACCAGGTTCTGGTGAAAAACTGTTTTTT
J: TRBJ2-7; D: TRBD2; size: -; V: TRBV27; CDR3: CASSLTPHRTSGRSYEQYF; DNA: TGTGCCAGCAGTTTAACCCCCCATAGGACTAGCGGGAGATCCTACGAGCAGTACTTC
J: TRBJ2-2; D: -; size: once; V: TRBV7-2; CDR3: CASRAGSRSTGELFF; DNA: TGTGCCAGCAGGGCGGGCTCGCGATCTACCGGGGAGCTGTTTTTT
J: TRBJ2-7; D: -; size: -; V: TRBV6-6; CDR3: CASRNGHITHYEQYF; DNA: TGTGCCAGCAGAAACGGGCACATTACTCACTACGAGCAGTACTTC
J: TRBJ2-1; D: TRBD2; size: -; V: TRBV6-5; CDR3: CASSWTSVNNEQFF; DNA: TGTGCCAGCAGTTGGACTAGCGTTAACAATGAGCAGTTCTTC
J: TRBJ2-7; D: -; size: -; V: TRBV6-1; CDR3: CASSRSPYEQYF; DNA: TGTGCCAGCAGCCGCTCTCCCTACGAGCAGTACTTC
J: TRBJ2-1; D: -; size: -; V: TRBV6-6; CDR3: CASSQMGEQFF; DNA: TGTGCCAGCAGTCAGATGGGGGAGCAGTTCTTC
J: TRBJ2-5; D: TRBD1; size: -; V: TRBV5-1; CDR3: CASSFKGASQETQYF; DNA: TGCGCCAGCAGCTTCAAGGGGGCCTCCCAAGAGACCCAGTACTTC
J: TRBJ2-2; D: TRBD1; size: -; V: TRBV18; CDR3: CASSPPSDRGGGELFF; DNA: TGTGCCAGCTCACCACCGAGTGACAGGGGTGGCGGGGAGCTGTTTTTT
J: TRBJ1-1; D: -; size: -; V: TRBV30; CDR3: CAWRVSMNTEAFF; DNA: TGTGCCTGGAGGGTGAGTATGAACACTGAAGCTTTCTTT
J: TRBJ1-1; D: -; size: -; V: TRBV7-6; CDR3: CASSLNTDNTEAFF; DNA: TGTGCCAGCAGCTTAAACACGGATAACACTGAAGCTTTCTTT
J: TRBJ2-7; D: -; size: -; V: TRBV7-9; CDR3: CASSLAPQGKHYEQYF; DNA: TGTGCCAGCAGCTTAGCTCCGCAGGGCAAGCACTACGAGCAGTACTTC
J: TRBJ2-7; D: TRBD2; size: -; V: TRBV4-2; CDR3: CASSQDLAGGQYF; DNA: TGTGCCAGCAGCCAAGATCTAGCGGGGGGGCAGTACTTC
J: TRBJ1-5; D: TRBD1; size: -; V: TRBV9; CDR3: CASSPGQGVYQPQHF; DNA: TGTGCCAGCAGCCCAGGACAGGGGGTTTATCAGCCCCAGCATTTT
J: TRBJ2-7; D: -; size: -; V: TRBV9; CDR3: CASSVVGGRMTYEQYF; DNA: TGTGCCAGCAGCGTAGTAGGGGGACGGATGACCTACGAGCAGTACTTC
J: TRBJ1-1; D: -; size: -; V: TRBV5-1; CDR3: CASSPGSLTFSEAFF; DNA: TGCGCCAGCAGCCCGGGCAGTCTTACGTTCTCTGAAGCTTTCTTT
J: TRBJ1-5; D: TRBD1; size: -; V: TRBV2; CDR3: CASSEVWRERQGKGSNQPQHF; DNA: TGTGCCAGCAGTGAAGTGTGGCGTGAAAGACAGGGAAAAGGTAGCAATCAGCCCCAGCATTTT
J: TRBJ2-6; D: -; size: -; V: TRBV19; CDR3: CASSIQGSNVLTF; DNA: TGTGCCAGTAGTATTCAGGGGTCCAACGTCCTGACTTTC
J: TRBJ2-3; D: -; size: once; V: TRBV11-2; CDR3: CASSRLRTDTQYF; DNA: TGTGCCAGCAGCCGCCTTAGAACAGATACGCAGTATTTT
J: TRBJ2-7; D: TRBD2; size: -; V: TRBV9; CDR3: CASSPRGGLSGEQYF; DNA: TGTGCCAGCAGCCCACGGGGGGGTTTATCCGGCGAGCAGTACTTC